This passage covers 13 T cell receptor beta chains from one sample sequenced in a study of blood T cell repertoires in COVID-19. TCRdb keeps only in-frame clones here, not all; method: immunoSEQ multiplex PCR. The table lists about 69,000 clones, approximately 83% of them singletons. Source material: peripheral blood. Every receptor here comes from a man older than 75 with acute or convalescent COVID-19.

V usage is TRBV12-3 or TRBV12-4 and J usage is TRBJ1-6; 8 nucleotides line up with TRBD1. V lost 5 bases to trimming and J lost 11 bases; unmatched junction nucleotides: 2. The CDR3 has 12 residues. CDR3 sequence reads: CASSLGQAPLHF. The CDR3, as DNA: TGTGCCAGCAGTCTGGGACAGGCACCCCTCCACTTT.

V and J are TRBV10-3 and TRBJ2-7; TRBD1 is a possible D gene (5 bases). The CDR3 is 16 residues long. V lost 2 bases to trimming and J lost 5 bases, with 19 bases between them. Germline V gives CDR1 ENHRY, CDR2 SYGVKD. The CDR3 spells CAISETLQPPGNEQYF. CDR3 bases: TGTGCCATCAGTGAGACTCTGCAACCCCCAGGGAACGAGCAGTACTTC.

The chain uses TRBV5-1 and TRBJ2-1; D may be TRBD2 (6 bases). The CDR3 totals 15 residues. Per germline, CDR1 SGHRS and CDR2 YFSETQ. Trimming removed 0 bases from V and 4 bases from J, with 11 bases in between. CDR3 amino acids: CASSLGLVLYNEQFF. Here the CDR3 DNA reads TGCGCCAGCAGCTTGGGACTAGTACTTTACAATGAGCAGTTCTTC.

The chain employs TRBV5-1 and TRBJ1-3; the D gene is possibly TRBD1 (5 bases). CDR1 is SGHRS, CDR2 YFSETQ, per germline. This CDR3 has 16 residues. V gave up 1 base and J gave up 2 bases, with 13 bases separating them. This CDR3 reads CASSLPGQSTGNTIYF. The DNA for the CDR3 is TGCGCCAGCAGCTTGCCAGGACAAAGTACTGGAAACACCATATATTTT.

This clone has just one count. This chain connects TRBV5-1 to TRBJ1-3; D possibly corresponds to TRBD1 (5 bases). V was clipped by 4 bases and J by 1 base, with 15 bases between them. Germline V gene lookup returns CDR1 SGHRS and CDR2 YFSETQ. This CDR3 comprises 16 residues. CDR3: CASSKDSTFSGNTIYF. CDR3 bases: TGCGCCAGCAGCAAAGACAGTACCTTTTCTGGAAACACCATATATTTT.

The chain has TRBV5-6 and TRBJ2-7; 9 bases fit TRBD2. Germline CDR1 SGHDT, CDR2 YYEEEE. The CDR3 sequence is 14 residues long. The V gene end was trimmed by 3 bases and the J gene end by 6 bases; junction bases not matched to a gene: 7. The CDR3 bases are TGTGCCAGCAGCTCACCGGGACTAGCATCCGAGCAGTACTTC. It codes for CASSSPGLASEQYF.

This chain links TRBV7-2 with TRBJ2-7; possible D gene TRBD2, 6 bases. CDR1 is SGHTA, CDR2 FQGNSA, per germline. This CDR3 has 14 amino acids. Trimming left V 8 bases short and J 7 bases short, with 21 bases between. CDR3 sequence (DNA): TGTGCCAGCCAAATCTCAGGAGGGCCGAGGGAGCAGTACTTC. This gives the protein CASQISGGPREQYF.

The genes are TRBV6-2 or TRBV6-3 and TRBJ2-7; 9 nucleotides line up with TRBD1. Looked up from germline, CDR1 is MNHEY and CDR2 is SVGEGT. CDR3 length equals 15 residues. Losses at the gene ends were 5 bases for V and 6 bases for J; bases not matched to a gene: 11. The CDR3 nucleotides are TGTGCCAGCAGTAGCCGAACGACAGGGGGGAGCGAGCAGTACTTC. Amino acids: CASSSRTTGGSEQYF.

V and J are TRBV19 and TRBJ1-1; maybe TRBD1 (5 bases). Germline CDR1 LNHDA, CDR2 SQIVND (reference sequence). V shed 3 bases and J shed 2 bases, with 16 bases lying between them. This CDR3 comprises 16 residues. The CDR3 reads CASSISGGGGNTEAFF. The CDR3 coding sequence is TGTGCCAGTAGTATTTCGGGGGGAGGTGGAAACACTGAAGCTTTCTTT.

On this clone: The same CDR3 also results from other DNA sequences found in this sample. CDR3 bases: TGTGCCAGCAGTTTAAAGCGGGAATCCTACGAGCAGTACTTC. Its protein product is CASSLKRESYEQYF. The chain uses TRBV27 and TRBJ2-7, with 7 bases that match TRBD2. Per germline, CDR1 MNHEY and CDR2 SMNVEV (reference sequence). This CDR3 comprises 14 residues. V was clipped by 2 bases and J by 1 base; unmatched bases: 2.

The rearrangement links TRBV10-1 to TRBJ2-1; tentative D call: TRBD2 (6 bases). This CDR3 is built from 14 residues. Germline V gives CDR1 WNHNN, CDR2 SYGVQD (reference sequence). V was trimmed by 3 bases and J by 7 bases, leaving 13 bases between them. CDR3 region: CASSDSGVWNEQFF. CDR3 nucleotides: TGCGCCAGCAGTGACTCGGGAGTCTGGAATGAGCAGTTCTTC.

V and J are TRBV5-1 and TRBJ1-1; weak D call: TRBD1 (6 bases). With 4 bases removed from V and 2 bases from J, the gap between germline ends came to 12 bases. Germline V gene data show CDR1 as SGHRS and CDR2 as YFSETQ. The CDR3 is 14 amino acids. DNA for the CDR3: TGCGCCAGCAGCCAACAGGGAATCAACACTGAAGCTTTCTTT. This encodes CASSQQGINTEAFF.

The genes are TRBV18 and TRBJ1-1; D is perhaps TRBD1 (6 bases). CDR3 length equals 15 residues. Deletions cut 5 bases from V and 4 bases from J, with 17 bases between. Germline CDR1 reads KGHSH; CDR2 reads LQKENI. The CDR3 DNA is TGTGCCAGCTCAACTGGGGGCAGGATCACCACTGAAGCTTTCTTT. Translation: CASSTGGRITTEAFF.